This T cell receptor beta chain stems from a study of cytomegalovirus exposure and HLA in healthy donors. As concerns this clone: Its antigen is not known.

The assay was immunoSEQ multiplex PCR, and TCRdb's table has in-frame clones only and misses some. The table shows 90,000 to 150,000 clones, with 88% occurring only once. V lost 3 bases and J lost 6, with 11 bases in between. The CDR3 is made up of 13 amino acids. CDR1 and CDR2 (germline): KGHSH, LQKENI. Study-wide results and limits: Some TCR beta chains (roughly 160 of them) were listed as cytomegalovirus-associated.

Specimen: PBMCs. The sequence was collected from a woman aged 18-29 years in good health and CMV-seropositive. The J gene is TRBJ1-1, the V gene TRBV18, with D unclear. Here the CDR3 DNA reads TGTGCCAGCTCACCTCTCGGAGGGTCTGAAGCTTTCTTT. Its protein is CASSPLGGSEAFF.